The 11 T cell receptor beta chains presented below share a single source sample, sequenced in a study of technical replicates of blood from a few donors. The assay was immunoSEQ multiplex PCR, and TCRdb's table has in-frame clones only and misses some. Of 60,000 to 95,000 clones detected, 91% appear once; the ten largest clones hold more than 0.35%. Source material: T cells isolated from PBMCs. The receptor set was obtained from a human donor in good health. Some clones in this sample may be carry-over from other donors' samples.

The chain couples TRBV5-1 to TRBJ2-3; D gene uncertain. This CDR3 has 11 amino acids. Germline CDR1 SGHRS, CDR2 YFSETQ. Trimming cost V 3 bases and J 4 bases, with 3 bases left between them. CDR3: CASSSADTQYF. The CDR3 nucleotides are TGCGCCAGCAGCTCGGCAGATACGCAGTATTTT.

This chain links TRBV29-1 with TRBJ2-3, with 7 bases aligning to TRBD1. Germline CDR1 is SQVTM and CDR2 is ANQGSEA. J gave up 5 bases and V 6 bases, and 8 bases lay outside the gene matches. The CDR3 is 13 residues long. The CDR3 reads CSVLTGRGDTQYF. DNA for the CDR3: TGCAGCGTCCTGACAGGGCGTGGAGATACGCAGTATTTT.

The chain carries TRBV7-9 and TRBJ2-5; perhaps TRBD2 as D (6 bases). Matching the DNA end better, TRBJ2-7 makes the J call doubtful. This CDR3 has 12 residues. Looked up from germline, CDR1 is SEHNR and CDR2 is FQNEAQ (reference sequence). CDR3 nucleotides: TGTGCCAGCAGCTTCGGGAGCTACGAGCAGTACTTC. This gives the protein CASSFGSYEQYF.

The rearrangement uses TRBV7-9 and TRBJ2-1, with TRBD2 matching over 12 bases. Germline V lookup: CDR1 SEHNR, CDR2 FQNEAQ (reference sequence). J was trimmed by 6 bases and V by 3 bases; bases with no gene match: 9. The CDR3 is 17 residues long. The CDR3 DNA is TGTGCCAGCAGCTTGACTAGCGGGAGAGGTAGGTCCAATGAGCAGTTCTTC. Amino acid sequence: CASSLTSGRGRSNEQFF.

This rearrangement joins TRBV28 to TRBJ2-7; 13 bases are a match to TRBD2. V gave up 7 bases and J gave up 4 bases; unmatched junction bases: 13. This CDR3 spans 17 amino acids. CDR1 is MDHEN and CDR2 is SYDVKM in the germline V gene. CDR3 loop: CASTLGLAGDLPYEQYF. CDR3 in DNA: TGTGCCAGCACCCTAGGACTAGCGGGAGATTTACCTTACGAGCAGTACTTC.

This clone was counted once. This chain links TRBV6-1 with TRBJ2-1; possibly TRBD1 for D (6 bases). This CDR3 region has 15 residues. Trimming left V 3 bases short and J 3 bases short, with 12 bases between. Germline CDR1 reads MNHNS; CDR2 reads SASEGT. The CDR3 DNA follows: TGTGCCAGCAGTGATATCCAGGGGCTCTACAATGAGCAGTTCTTC. Protein sequence: CASSDIQGLYNEQFF.

V and J are TRBV5-5 and TRBJ2-5; TRBD2 matches at 8 bases. Unmatched junction bases numbered 12, after V lost 6 bases and J lost 5 bases. There are 15 residues in the CDR3. Germline loops: CDR1 SGHKS, CDR2 YYEKEE (reference sequence). The CDR3 nucleotides are TGTGCCAGCATGAGTCCGTTGGGCGGGGGGGAGACCCAGTACTTC. Amino acid sequence: CASMSPLGGGETQYF.

In nucleotides, the CDR3 is TGTGCCAGCAGCAGCGGGACAAGAGCTTTCTTT. This gives the protein CASSSGTRAFF. The chain uses TRBV7-9 and TRBJ1-1; TRBD1 might be the D (6 bases). V shed 5 bases and J shed 10 bases, with 11 bases lying between them. Germline-derived CDR1 and CDR2 are SEHNR and FQNEAQ (reference sequence). The CDR3 consists of 11 residues.

This sequence joins TRBV10-1 and TRBJ2-1, with D possibly matching TRBD2 (5 bases). This CDR3 is built from 15 residues. V was trimmed by 2 bases and J by 4 bases, leaving 12 bases between them. Per the germline V gene, CDR1 is WNHNN and CDR2 is SYGVQD (reference sequence). In DNA, the CDR3 is TGCGCCAGCAGTGAGGGCGTAGAGGGATACAATGAGCAGTTCTTC. This codes for CASSEGVEGYNEQFF.

The chain uses TRBV7-8 and TRBJ2-3; 9 positions agree with TRBD2. The CDR3 length is 17 residues. Per the germline V gene, CDR1 is SGHVS and CDR2 is FQNEAQ. The junction had 17 bases not matched to a gene; V was cut back by 5 bases and J by 8 bases. The CDR3 protein is CASSPLGGGGAGGTQYF. The CDR3 nucleotides read TGTGCCAGCAGCCCGCTAGGGGGCGGGGGGGCCGGGGGTACGCAGTATTTT.

This clone has a single count. V usage is TRBV4-2 and J usage is TRBJ1-2; TRBD1 might be the D (5 bases). The CDR3 extends over 15 amino acids. V lost 1 base to trimming and J lost 2 bases, with 11 bases between them. The V gene's germline CDR1 is LGHNA and CDR2 YNFKEQ. This CDR3 is CASSQGTGPNYGYTF. CDR3 bases: TGTGCCAGCAGCCAAGGAACAGGTCCCAACTATGGCTACACCTTC.